The entry below describes one T cell receptor (beta chain). The CDR3 is 14 amino acids. Germline V CDR1 and CDR2: GTSNPN, SVGIG (reference sequence). V was shortened by 0 bases and J by 3 bases, with 8 bases between the two germline ends. TCRdb itself ran the reads through MiXCR, one entry per CDR3 protein. In the table there are around 88,000 distinct CDR3 sequences, about a third of which are singletons. These data come from a study of type 1 regulatory T cells. The genes are TRBV30 and TRBJ2-2; D ambiguous. The origin of this receptor is a human donor in good health. Material: CD4+ T cells, either the whole sample or a sorted fraction (not recorded which). The CDR3 nucleotides are TGTGCCTGGAGTGTACTTGAGTACACCGGGGAGCTGTTTTTT. Its translation is CAWSVLEYTGELFF.